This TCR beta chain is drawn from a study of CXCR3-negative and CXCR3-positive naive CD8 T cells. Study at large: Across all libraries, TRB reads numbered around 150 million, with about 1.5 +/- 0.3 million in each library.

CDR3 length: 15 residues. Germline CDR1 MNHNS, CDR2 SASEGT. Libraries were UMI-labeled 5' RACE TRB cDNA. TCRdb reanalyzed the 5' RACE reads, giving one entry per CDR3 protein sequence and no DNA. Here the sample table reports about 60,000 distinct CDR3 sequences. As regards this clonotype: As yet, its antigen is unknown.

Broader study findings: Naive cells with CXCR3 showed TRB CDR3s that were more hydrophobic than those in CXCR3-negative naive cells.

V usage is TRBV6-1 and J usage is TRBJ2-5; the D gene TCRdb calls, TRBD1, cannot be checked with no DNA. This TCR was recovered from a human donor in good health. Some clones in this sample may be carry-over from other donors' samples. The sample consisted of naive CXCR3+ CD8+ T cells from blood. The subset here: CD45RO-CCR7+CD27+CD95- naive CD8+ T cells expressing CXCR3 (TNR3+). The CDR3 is CASSERGALGETQYF.